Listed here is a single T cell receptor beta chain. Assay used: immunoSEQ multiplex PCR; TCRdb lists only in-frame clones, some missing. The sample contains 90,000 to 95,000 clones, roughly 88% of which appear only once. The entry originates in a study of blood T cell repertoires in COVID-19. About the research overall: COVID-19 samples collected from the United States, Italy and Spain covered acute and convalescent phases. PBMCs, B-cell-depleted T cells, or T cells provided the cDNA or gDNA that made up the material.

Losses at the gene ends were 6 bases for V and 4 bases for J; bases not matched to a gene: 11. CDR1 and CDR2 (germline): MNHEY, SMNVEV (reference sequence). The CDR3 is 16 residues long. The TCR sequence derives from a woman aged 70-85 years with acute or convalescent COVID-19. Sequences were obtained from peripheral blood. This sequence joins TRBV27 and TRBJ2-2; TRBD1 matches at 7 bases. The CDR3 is CASRPSTGFGTGELFF. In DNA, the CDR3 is TGTGCCAGCAGACCGTCGACAGGGTTCGGCACCGGGGAGCTGTTTTTT.